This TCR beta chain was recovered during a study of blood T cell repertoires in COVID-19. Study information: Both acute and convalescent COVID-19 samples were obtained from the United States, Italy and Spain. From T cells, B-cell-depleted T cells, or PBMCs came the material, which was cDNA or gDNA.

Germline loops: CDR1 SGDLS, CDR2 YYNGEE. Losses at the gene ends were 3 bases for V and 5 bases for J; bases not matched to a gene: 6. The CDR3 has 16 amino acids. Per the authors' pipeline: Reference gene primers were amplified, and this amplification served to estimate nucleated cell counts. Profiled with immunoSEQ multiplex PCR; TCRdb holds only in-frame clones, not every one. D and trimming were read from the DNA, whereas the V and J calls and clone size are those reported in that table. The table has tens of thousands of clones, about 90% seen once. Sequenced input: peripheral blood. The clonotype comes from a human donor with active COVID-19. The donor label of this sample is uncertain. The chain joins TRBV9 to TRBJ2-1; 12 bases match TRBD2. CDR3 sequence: CASSARLAGEHNEQFF. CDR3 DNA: TGTGCCAGCAGCGCCCGACTAGCGGGGGAACACAATGAGCAGTTCTTC. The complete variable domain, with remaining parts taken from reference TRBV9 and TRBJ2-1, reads DSGVTQTPKHLITATGQRVTLRCSPRSGDLSVYWYQQSLDQGLQFLIQYYNGEERAKGNILERFSAQQFPDLHSELNLSSLELGDSALYFCASSARLAGEHNEQFFGPGTRLTVL.